The T cell receptor beta chain described here comes from a study of cytomegalovirus exposure and HLA in healthy donors. On this clone itself: Its cognate antigen is unknown.

Although they were nominally healthy when sampled, donors likely had unrecorded immune exposures. Use of 60 Vbeta and 13 Jbeta primers characterized the PCR. The repertoire was sequenced with immunoSEQ multiplex PCR; TCRdb's copy has only in-frame clones and lacks some. The sample has over 150,000 clones, around 67% seen once. Study-wide results and caveats: The majority of CMV-associated TCR beta chains were reported as apparently HLA-restricted in a later analysis.

The clonotype was recovered from a woman aged 18 to 35 in good health and CMV-seropositive. The sample consisted of PBMCs.

Here the CDR3 reads CASSYSLGLVSHEQFF. The DNA of the CDR3 is TGTGCCAGCAGTTACTCTCTCGGACTAGTCTCGCATGAGCAGTTCTTC. This chain joins TRBV6-5 and TRBJ2-1, with 7 bases that match TRBD2. Trimming cost V 0 bases and J 8 bases; bases outside gene matches: 10. CDR1 and CDR2 from the germline V gene are MNHEY and SVGAGI. The CDR3 has 16 residues.